This T cell receptor beta chain derives from a study of blood T cells in healthy people across ages. Points from the study as a whole: Naive CD4+ cells and diversity were both higher in long-lived donors than in aged donors. Older age went with lower TCR beta diversity per million T cells, in a roughly linear way. PBMC samples, being unsorted, prevented any conclusive comparison of naive and antigen-experienced cells.

The authors ran a second PCR of about 6 to 11 cycles using a sample-barcoded 5' primer and a J-beta primer mix. TCRdb re-called the 5' RACE reads through MiXCR, storing one row per CDR3 protein. The data show 1.5 million to 2 million distinct CDR3 sequences, around half seen once. V trimming: 5 bases; J trimming: 4 bases; junction bases outside the gene matches: 4. Germline V gives CDR1 SGHNT, CDR2 YYREEE (reference sequence). CDR3 length: 13 amino acids. Concerning this clonotype: What it binds is not known. This may be a read error, as it is one base from a much larger clone.

The sequence was obtained from a woman between 40 and 50 years old in good health. Material for sequencing was blood. This rearrangement joins TRBV5-4 to TRBJ1-2; TRBD1 matches at 8 bases. In nucleotides, the CDR3 is TGTGCCAGCAGACCGGACAGGGCCTATGGCTACACCTTC. Translation gives CASRPDRAYGYTF.